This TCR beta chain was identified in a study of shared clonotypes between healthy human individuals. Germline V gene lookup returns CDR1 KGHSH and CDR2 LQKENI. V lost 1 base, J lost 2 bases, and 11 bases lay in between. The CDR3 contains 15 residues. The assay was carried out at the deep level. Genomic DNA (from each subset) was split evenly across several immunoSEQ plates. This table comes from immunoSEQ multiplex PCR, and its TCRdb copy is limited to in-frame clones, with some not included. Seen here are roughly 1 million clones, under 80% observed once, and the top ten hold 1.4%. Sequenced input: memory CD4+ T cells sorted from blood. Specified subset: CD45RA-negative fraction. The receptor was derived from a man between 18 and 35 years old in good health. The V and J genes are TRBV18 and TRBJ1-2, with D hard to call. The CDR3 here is CASSPRRDTNYGYTF. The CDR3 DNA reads TGTGCCAGCTCACCACGAAGGGATACCAACTATGGCTACACCTTC.